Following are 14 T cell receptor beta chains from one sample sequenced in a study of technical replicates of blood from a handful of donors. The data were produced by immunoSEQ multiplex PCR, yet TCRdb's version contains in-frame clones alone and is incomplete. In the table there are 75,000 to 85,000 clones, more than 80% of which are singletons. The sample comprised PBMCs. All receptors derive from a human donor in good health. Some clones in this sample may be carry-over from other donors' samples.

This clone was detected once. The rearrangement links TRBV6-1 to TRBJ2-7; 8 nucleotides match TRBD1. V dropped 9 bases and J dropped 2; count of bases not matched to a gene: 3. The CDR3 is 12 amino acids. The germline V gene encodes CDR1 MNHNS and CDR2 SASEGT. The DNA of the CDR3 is TGTGCCAGTAAACAGGGGGCCTACGAGCAGTACTTC. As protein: CASKQGAYEQYF.

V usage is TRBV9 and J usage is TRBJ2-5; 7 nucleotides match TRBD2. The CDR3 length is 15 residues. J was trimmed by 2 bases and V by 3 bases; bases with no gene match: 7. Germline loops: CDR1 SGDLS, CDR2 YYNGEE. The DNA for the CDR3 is TGTGCCAGCAGCGCCTCCGGACTAGATCAAGAGACCCAGTACTTC. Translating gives CASSASGLDQETQYF.

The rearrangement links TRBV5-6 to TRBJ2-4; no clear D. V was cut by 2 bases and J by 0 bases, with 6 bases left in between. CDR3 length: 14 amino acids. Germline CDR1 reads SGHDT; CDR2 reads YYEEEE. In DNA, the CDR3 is TGTGCCAGCAGCTTCGCGGTAGCCAAAAACATTCAGTACTTC. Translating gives CASSFAVAKNIQYF. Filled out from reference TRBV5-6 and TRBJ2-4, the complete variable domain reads DAGVTQSPTHLIKTRGQQVTLRCSPKSGHDTVSWYQQALGQGPQFIFQYYEEEERQRGNFPDRFSGHQFPNYSSELNVNALLLGDSALYLCASSFAVAKNIQYFGAGTRLSVL.

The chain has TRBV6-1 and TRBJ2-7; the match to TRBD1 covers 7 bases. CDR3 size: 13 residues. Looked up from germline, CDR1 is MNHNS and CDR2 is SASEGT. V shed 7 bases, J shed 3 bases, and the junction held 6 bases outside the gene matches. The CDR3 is CASTSGGLYEQYF. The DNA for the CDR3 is TGTGCCAGCACCTCAGGGGGTCTCTACGAGCAGTACTTC.

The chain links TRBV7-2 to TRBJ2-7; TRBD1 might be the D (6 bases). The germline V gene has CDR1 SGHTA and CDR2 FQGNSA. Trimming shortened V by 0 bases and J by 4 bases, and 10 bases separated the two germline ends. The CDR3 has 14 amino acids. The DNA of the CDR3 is TGTGCCAGCAGCTTAGCGGGGGCAGGATACGAGCAGTACTTC. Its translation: CASSLAGAGYEQYF. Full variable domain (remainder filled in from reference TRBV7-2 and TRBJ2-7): GAGVSQSPSNKVTEKGKDVELRCDPISGHTALYWYRQSLGQGLEFLIYFQGNSAPDKSGLPSDRFSAERTGGSVSTLTIQRTQQEDSAVYLCASSLAGAGYEQYFGPGTRLTVT.

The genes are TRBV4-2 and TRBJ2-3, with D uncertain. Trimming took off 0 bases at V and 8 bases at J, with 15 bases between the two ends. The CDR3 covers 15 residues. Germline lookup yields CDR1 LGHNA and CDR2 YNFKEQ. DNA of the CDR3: TGTGCCAGCAGCCAAGAGTGGAACCCAGCAGGTACGCAGTATTTT. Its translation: CASSQEWNPAGTQYF.

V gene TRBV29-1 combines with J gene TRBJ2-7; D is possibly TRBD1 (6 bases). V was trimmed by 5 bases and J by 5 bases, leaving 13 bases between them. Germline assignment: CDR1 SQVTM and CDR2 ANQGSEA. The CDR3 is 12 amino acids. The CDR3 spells CSVIKQGDEQYF. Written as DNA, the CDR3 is TGCAGCGTTATTAAACAGGGAGACGAGCAGTACTTC.

CDR3 amino acids: CASSLPAGGDTDTQYF. Here the CDR3 DNA reads TGCGCCAGCAGCTTACCGGCGGGGGGGGACACAGATACGCAGTATTTT. V gene TRBV5-1 combines with J gene TRBJ2-3; 9 bases agree with TRBD2. The germline V gene has CDR1 SGHRS and CDR2 YFSETQ. V dropped 2 bases and J dropped 2; count of bases not matched to a gene: 6. The CDR3 loop spans 16 amino acids. The full variable domain, completed using reference TRBV5-1 and TRBJ2-3, is KAGVTQTPRYLIKTRGQQVTLSCSPISGHRSVSWYQQTPGQGLQFLFEYFSETQRNKGNFPGRFSGRQFSNSRSEMNVSTLELGDSALYLCASSLPAGGDTDTQYFGPGTRLTVL.

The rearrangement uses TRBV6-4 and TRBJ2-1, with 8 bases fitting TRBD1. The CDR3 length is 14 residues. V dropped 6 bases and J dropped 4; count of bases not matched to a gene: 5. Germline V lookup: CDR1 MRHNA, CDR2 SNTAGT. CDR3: CASSPGQEYNEQFF. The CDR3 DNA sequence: TGTGCCAGCAGCCCGGGACAGGAATACAATGAGCAGTTCTTC.

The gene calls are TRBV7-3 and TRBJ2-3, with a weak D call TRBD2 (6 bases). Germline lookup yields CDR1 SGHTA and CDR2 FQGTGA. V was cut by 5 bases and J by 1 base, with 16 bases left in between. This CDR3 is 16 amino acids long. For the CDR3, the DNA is TGTGCCAGCAGCCCCGGGAGTAGCGGCCGCACAGATACGCAGTATTTT. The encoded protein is CASSPGSSGRTDTQYF.

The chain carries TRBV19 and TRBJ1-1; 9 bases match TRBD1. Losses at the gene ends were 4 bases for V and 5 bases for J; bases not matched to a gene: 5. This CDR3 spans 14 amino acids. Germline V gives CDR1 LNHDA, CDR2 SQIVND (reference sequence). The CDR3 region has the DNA TGTGCCAGTAGTACCCTACAGGGGGCGACTGAAGCTTTCTTT. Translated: CASSTLQGATEAFF.

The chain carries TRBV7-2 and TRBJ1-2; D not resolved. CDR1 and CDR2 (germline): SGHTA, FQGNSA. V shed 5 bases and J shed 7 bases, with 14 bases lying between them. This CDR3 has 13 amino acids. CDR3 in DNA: TGTGCCAGCAGCCAAAATATCCGAGGTGGCTACACCTTC. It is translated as CASSQNIRGGYTF.

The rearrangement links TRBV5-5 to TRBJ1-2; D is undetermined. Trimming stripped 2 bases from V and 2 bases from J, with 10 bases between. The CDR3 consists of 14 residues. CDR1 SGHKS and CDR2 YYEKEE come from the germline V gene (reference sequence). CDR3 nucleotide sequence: TGTGCCAGCAGCTTCCCGGGTTCCAACTATGGCTACACCTTC. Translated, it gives CASSFPGSNYGYTF.

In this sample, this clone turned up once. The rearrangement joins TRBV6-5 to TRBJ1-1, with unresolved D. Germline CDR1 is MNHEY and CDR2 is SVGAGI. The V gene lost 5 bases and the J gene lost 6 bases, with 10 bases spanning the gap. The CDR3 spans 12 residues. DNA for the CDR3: TGTGCCAGCAGTCCAGGAACACCTGAAGCTTTCTTT. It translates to CASSPGTPEAFF.